Listed below are T cell receptor beta chains from one sample, sequenced in a study of T cells in Graves' hyperthyroidism and ophthalmopathy. Each CDR3 protein gets one entry after TCRdb re-called the multiplex PCR reads with MiXCR. The sample carries hundreds of thousands of distinct CDR3 sequences, approximately 15% recorded once. The sequencing sample was made of blood. Every receptor here comes from a woman between 18 and 29 years old with Graves' hyperthyroidism. Both conserved end residues are part of each CDR3. Each record gives: V gene, D gene, J gene, clone size, CDR3 protein, CDR3 DNA. The D gene is left open where the match is weak. The size field is filled for only some rows; it gives once, few, many or a size class.

TRBV5-1	TRBD2	TRBJ2-7	many	CASSPRDSSGRNEQYF	TGCGCCAGCAGCCCGCGGGACTCCAGCGGGAGAAATGAGCAGTACTTC
TRBV20-1	NA	TRBJ1-3	many	CSARVRDTIYF	TGCAGTGCTAGAGTCCGGGACACCATATATTTT
TRBV6-6	TRBD2	TRBJ2-4	few	CASSYGAGGMNIQYF	TGTGCCAGCAGTTACGGGGCGGGAGGGATGAACATTCAGTACTTC
TRBV27	NA	TRBJ2-3	few	CASSPAPRDTQYF	TGTGCCAGCAGTCCCGCTCCTAGAGATACGCAGTATTTT
TRBV20-1	TRBD2	TRBJ2-7	many	CSARDPGGAGVYEQYF	TGCAGTGCTAGAGATCCCGGAGGAGCGGGAGTTTACGAGCAGTACTTC
TRBV12-3/TRBV12-4	NA	TRBJ1-1	many	CASSLGAWSNTEAFF	TGTGCCAGCAGCCTAGGAGCCTGGAGTAACACTGAAGCTTTCTTT
TRBV7-2	TRBD1	TRBJ1-4	NA	CASSSYRGLANEKLFF	TGTGCCAGCAGCTCATACAGGGGACTGGCTAATGAAAAACTGTTTTTT
TRBV27	NA	TRBJ2-3	many	CASSLRGRTDTQYF	TGTGCCAGCAGTTTGCGGGGTCGCACAGATACGCAGTATTTT
TRBV20-1	NA	TRBJ2-3	NA	CSAPRDWGTTQYF	TGCAGTGCCCCGAGAGACTGGGGAACGACGCAGTATTTT
TRBV5-1	NA	TRBJ1-2	many	CASGRVKGDGYTF	TGCGCCAGCGGACGGGTCAAAGGAGATGGCTACACCTTC
TRBV7-6	TRBD1	TRBJ2-7	many	CASRPPGQGVEQYF	TGTGCCAGCAGACCTCCGGGACAGGGGGTCGAGCAGTACTTC
TRBV6-6	TRBD1	TRBJ1-2	NA	CASSYSDRTGAYGYTF	TGTGCCAGCAGTTACTCGGATCGGACAGGGGCCTATGGCTACACCTTC
TRBV11-2	NA	TRBJ2-7	many	CASSSTRDPAEQYF	TGTGCCAGCAGCTCTACCCGGGACCCCGCGGAGCAGTACTTC
TRBV28	TRBD2	TRBJ2-1	many	CASSFRLAGVYEQFF	TGTGCCAGCAGTTTTAGACTAGCGGGAGTCTATGAGCAGTTCTTC
TRBV20-1	NA	TRBJ2-3	many	CSADSGLSSTDTQYF	TGCAGTGCTGACAGCGGGCTGTCTAGCACAGATACGCAGTATTTT
TRBV6-1	NA	TRBJ2-2	NA	CASSDHARAAGELFF	TGTGCCAGCAGTGATCACGCCCGGGCGGCCGGGGAGCTGTTTTTT